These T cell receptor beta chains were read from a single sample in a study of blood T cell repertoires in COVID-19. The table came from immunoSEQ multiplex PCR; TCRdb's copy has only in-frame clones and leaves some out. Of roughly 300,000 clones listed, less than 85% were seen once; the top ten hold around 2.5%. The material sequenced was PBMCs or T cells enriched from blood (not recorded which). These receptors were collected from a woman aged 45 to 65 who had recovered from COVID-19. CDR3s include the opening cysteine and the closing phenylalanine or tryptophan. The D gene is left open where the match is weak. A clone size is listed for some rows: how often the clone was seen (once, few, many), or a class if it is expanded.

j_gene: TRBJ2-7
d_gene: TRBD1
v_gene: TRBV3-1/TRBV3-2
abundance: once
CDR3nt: TGTGCCAGCAGCCAGAGACAGGGTCACTACGAGCAGTACTTC
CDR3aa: CASSQRQGHYEQYF

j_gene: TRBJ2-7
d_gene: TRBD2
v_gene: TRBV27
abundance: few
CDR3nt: TGTGCCAGCAGCCTGAGCGGGGTAGGGGCCTACGAGCAGTACTTC
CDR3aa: CASSLSGVGAYEQYF

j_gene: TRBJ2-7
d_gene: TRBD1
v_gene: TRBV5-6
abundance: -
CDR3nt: TGTGCCAGCAGCGTATCGACAGGGGCCGAGCAGTACTTC
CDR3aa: CASSVSTGAEQYF

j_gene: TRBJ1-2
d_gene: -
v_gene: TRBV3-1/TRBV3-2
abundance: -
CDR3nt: TGTGCCAGCAGCCAATTACAGGCAGACTATGGCTACACCTTC
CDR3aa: CASSQLQADYGYTF

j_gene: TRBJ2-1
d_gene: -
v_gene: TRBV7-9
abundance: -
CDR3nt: TGTGCCAGCAGCCGTCCCGACTTGGAGCAGTTCTTC
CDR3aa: CASSRPDLEQFF

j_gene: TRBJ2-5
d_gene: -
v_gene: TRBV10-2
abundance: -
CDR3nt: TGCGCCAGCAGTGGACTCCAAGAGACCCAGTACTTC
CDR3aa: CASSGLQETQYF

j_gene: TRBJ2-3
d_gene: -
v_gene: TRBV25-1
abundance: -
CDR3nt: TGTGCCAGCAGTGAATGGATTAGCGGCACAGATACGCAGTATTTT
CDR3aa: CASSEWISGTDTQYF

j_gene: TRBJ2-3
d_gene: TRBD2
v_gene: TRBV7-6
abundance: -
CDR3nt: TGTGCCAGCAGCTTAGGACTAGCGGGAGATACGCAGTATTTT
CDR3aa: CASSLGLAGDTQYF

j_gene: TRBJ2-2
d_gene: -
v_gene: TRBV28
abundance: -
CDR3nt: TGTGCCAGCAGTTTAAGCAGGTTCACCGGGGAGCTGTTTTTT
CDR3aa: CASSLSRFTGELFF

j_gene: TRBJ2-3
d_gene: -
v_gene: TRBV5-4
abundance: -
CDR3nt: TGTGCCAGCAGCAAAATAGCGGGGACAGGCACAGATACGCAGTATTTT
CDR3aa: CASSKIAGTGTDTQYF

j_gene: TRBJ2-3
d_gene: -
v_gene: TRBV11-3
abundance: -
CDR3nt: TGTGCCAGCAGCCCAGGCACAGATACGCAGTATTTT
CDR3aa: CASSPGTDTQYF

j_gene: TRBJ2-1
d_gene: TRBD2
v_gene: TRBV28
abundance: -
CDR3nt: TGTGCCAGCAGGGAGGGGAGACTAGCGGGTGGCGCCGAGCAGTTCTTC
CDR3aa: CASREGRLAGGAEQFF

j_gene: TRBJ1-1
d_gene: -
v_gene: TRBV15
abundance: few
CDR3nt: TGTGCCACCAGCAGATCCGCGGGGTTCGCTGAAGCTTTCTTT
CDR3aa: CATSRSAGFAEAFF

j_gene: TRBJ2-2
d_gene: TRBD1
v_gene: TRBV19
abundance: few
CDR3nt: TGTGCCAACCCGGGACAGAAGAACACCGGGGAGCTGTTTTTT
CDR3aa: CANPGQKNTGELFF

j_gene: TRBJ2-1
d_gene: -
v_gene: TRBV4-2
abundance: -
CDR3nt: TGTGCCAGCAGCCAAGATCGGGGTCTTCTCAATGAGCAGTTCTTC
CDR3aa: CASSQDRGLLNEQFF

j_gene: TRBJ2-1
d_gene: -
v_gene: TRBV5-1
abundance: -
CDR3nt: TGCGCCAGCAGCTTGGGATCCCCGGGGAATGAGCAGTTCTTC
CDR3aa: CASSLGSPGNEQFF

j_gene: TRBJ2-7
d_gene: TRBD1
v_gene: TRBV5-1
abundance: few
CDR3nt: TGCGCCAGCAGCTTCGGACAGGCGGCTTACGAGCAGTACTTC
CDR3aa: CASSFGQAAYEQYF

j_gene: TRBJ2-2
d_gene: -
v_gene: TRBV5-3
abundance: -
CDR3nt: TGTGCCTACTGGAGGCTGGCGAACACCGGGGAGCTGTTTTTT
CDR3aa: CAYWRLANTGELFF